The T cell receptor (beta chain) under discussion was sequenced for a study of lung T cells in sarcoidosis with Löfgren's syndrome (dated by TCRdb to between 2016 and 2019). For the wider study: Sarcoidosis was characterized as a granulomatous disease that mainly affects the lungs and features an accumulation of CD4+ T cells in bronchoalveolar lavage fluid. The repertoire analyses concentrated on Lofgren's syndrome patients.

As concerns this clonotype: Its antigen target is currently unknown. No per-base quality is available; no much larger clone lies one base away.

Here is what the overall study found, with its caveats: TRAV12-1 and TRBV2 CDR3 motifs were reported to be shared among multiple Löfgren's syndrome patients, suggesting public CD4+ TCR repertoires. Recognition of a sarcoidosis-associated antigen was only suggested, and the antigen itself remained putative and was not identified. Compared with control subjects, Lofgren's syndrome patients were reported to have TRAV12-1 and TRBV2 as the most expanded V gene segments. In alphabeta pairing analysis, TRAV12-1 preferentially paired with TRBV2, and these paired TCRs showed CDR3 homology.

The CDR3 holds 14 amino acids from the cysteine to the phenylalanine. The DNA shown is the 42-base CDR3, in frame from base 1. In the germline V gene (reference sequence), CDR1 corresponds to SGHKS and CDR2 to YYEKEE. V loses 1 base, J loses 6 bases, and the germline ends lie 13 bases apart. The sequencing machine was an Illumina MiSeq. TCRdb itself trimmed the public reads at Q25 with fastp, ran MiXCR and retained productive beta chains. Merged by CDR3 protein, the rows form single entries marked with the most common genes and DNA. A total of 50,000 to 65,000 distinct CDR3 sequences appear in this sample, less than 25% of them only once. About 2.2% of the sample is held by the ten biggest clonotypes.

The V and J segments used are TRBV5-5 and TRBJ1-1, with the D gene not clear enough to name. This TCR derives from a human donor with sarcoidosis (Löfgren's syndrome or another form), or a control subject (not recorded which). The sequenced sample was CD4+ T cells from PBMCs. The DNA is TGTGCCAGCAGCTTGCAGAATCGGCCGGCTGAAGCTTTCTTT. This codes for CASSLQNRPAEAFF.